These T cell receptor beta chains were read from a single sample in a study of blood T cell repertoires in COVID-19. Assay used: immunoSEQ multiplex PCR; TCRdb lists only in-frame clones, some missing. The sample holds roughly 120,000 clones, 86% seen once. The sequenced sample was peripheral blood. These receptors were taken from a human donor in a cohort sampled during active COVID-19. CDR3s include the opening cysteine and the closing phenylalanine or tryptophan. A D gene is named only where the DNA matches it firmly. Clone size is not always given. Where it is, it says once, few, many or a class for expanded clones.

V	J	D	size	CDR3	DNA
TRBV6-1	TRBJ1-5	.	.	CASSGRAPGGNQPQHF	TGTGCCAGCAGTGGCCGGGCCCCGGGAGGGAATCAGCCCCAGCATTTT
TRBV28	TRBJ1-2	.	.	CASIIAGAGYGYTF	TGTGCCAGCATCATAGCGGGAGCGGGCTATGGCTACACCTTC
TRBV5-1	TRBJ2-2	TRBD2	.	CASSASGTSGRANTGELFF	TGCGCCAGCAGCGCCTCCGGGACTAGCGGGAGGGCGAACACCGGGGAGCTGTTTTTT
TRBV19	TRBJ2-7	TRBD1	few	CASSFRDRVREQYF	TGTGCCAGTAGTTTTAGGGACAGGGTACGCGAGCAGTACTTC
TRBV5-5	TRBJ1-2	.	.	CASSWGGEPDSCTF	TGTGCCAGCAGCTGGGGTGGGGAGCCCGACTCGTGCACCTTC
TRBV30	TRBJ2-1	TRBD2	few	CAWSVASSGSRNEQFF	TGTGCCTGGAGTGTCGCGTCTAGCGGGAGTAGAAATGAGCAGTTCTTC
TRBV6-5	TRBJ2-1	.	.	CASTDMRAQNEQFF	TGTGCCAGCACCGACATGAGGGCCCAGAATGAGCAGTTCTTC
TRBV4-1	TRBJ1-6	TRBD1	.	CASSQQFTTGPAGVHF	TGCGCCAGCAGCCAACAATTTACGACAGGGCCTGCCGGGGTCCACTTT
TRBV7-9	TRBJ2-5	.	.	CASSLSAGRETQYF	TGTGCCAGCAGCTTATCTGCGGGCCGGGAGACCCAGTACTTC
TRBV27	TRBJ2-7	TRBD1	few	CASTDRGFYEQYF	TGTGCCAGTACGGACAGGGGATTCTACGAGCAGTACTTC
TRBV3-1/TRBV3-2	TRBJ1-5	TRBD1	few	CASSQSRGNQPQHF	TGTGCCAGCAGCCAGAGCAGGGGGAATCAGCCCCAGCATTTT
TRBV28	TRBJ2-3	.	.	CASSFRREWYTDTQYF	TGTGCCAGCAGTTTTAGGAGGGAGTGGTACACAGATACGCAGTATTTT
TRBV27	TRBJ2-3	.	.	CASSPPSGATDTQYF	TGTGCCAGCAGCCCCCCAAGCGGAGCTACAGATACGCAGTATTTT
TRBV6-6	TRBJ1-3	TRBD1	.	CASRQGNTGNTIYF	TGTGCCAGCAGACAGGGGAATACGGGAAACACCATATATTTT
TRBV19	TRBJ1-2	.	.	CASSLSTSGYTF	TGTGCCAGTAGTCTAAGTACGAGTGGCTACACCTTC
TRBV10-1	TRBJ2-2	TRBD1	.	CASKVKGASNTGELFF	TGCGCCAGCAAGGTAAAGGGGGCTTCGAACACCGGGGAGCTGTTTTTT
TRBV7-2	TRBJ2-7	TRBD1	.	CASSLGTVLYEQYF	TGTGCCAGCAGCTTGGGGACAGTTTTGTACGAGCAGTACTTC